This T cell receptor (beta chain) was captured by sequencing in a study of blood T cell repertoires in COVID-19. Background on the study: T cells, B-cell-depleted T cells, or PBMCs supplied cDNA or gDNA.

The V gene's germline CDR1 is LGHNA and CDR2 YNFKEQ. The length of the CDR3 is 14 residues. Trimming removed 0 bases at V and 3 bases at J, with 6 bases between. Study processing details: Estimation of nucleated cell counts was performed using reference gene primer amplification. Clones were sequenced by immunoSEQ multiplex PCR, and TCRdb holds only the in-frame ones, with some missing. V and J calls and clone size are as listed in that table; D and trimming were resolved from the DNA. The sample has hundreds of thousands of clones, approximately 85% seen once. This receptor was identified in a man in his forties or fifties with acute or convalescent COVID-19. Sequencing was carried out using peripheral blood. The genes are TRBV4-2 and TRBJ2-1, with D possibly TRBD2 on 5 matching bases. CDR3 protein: CASSQEGSYNEQFF. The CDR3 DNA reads TGTGCCAGCAGCCAAGAGGGGAGCTACAATGAGCAGTTCTTC.